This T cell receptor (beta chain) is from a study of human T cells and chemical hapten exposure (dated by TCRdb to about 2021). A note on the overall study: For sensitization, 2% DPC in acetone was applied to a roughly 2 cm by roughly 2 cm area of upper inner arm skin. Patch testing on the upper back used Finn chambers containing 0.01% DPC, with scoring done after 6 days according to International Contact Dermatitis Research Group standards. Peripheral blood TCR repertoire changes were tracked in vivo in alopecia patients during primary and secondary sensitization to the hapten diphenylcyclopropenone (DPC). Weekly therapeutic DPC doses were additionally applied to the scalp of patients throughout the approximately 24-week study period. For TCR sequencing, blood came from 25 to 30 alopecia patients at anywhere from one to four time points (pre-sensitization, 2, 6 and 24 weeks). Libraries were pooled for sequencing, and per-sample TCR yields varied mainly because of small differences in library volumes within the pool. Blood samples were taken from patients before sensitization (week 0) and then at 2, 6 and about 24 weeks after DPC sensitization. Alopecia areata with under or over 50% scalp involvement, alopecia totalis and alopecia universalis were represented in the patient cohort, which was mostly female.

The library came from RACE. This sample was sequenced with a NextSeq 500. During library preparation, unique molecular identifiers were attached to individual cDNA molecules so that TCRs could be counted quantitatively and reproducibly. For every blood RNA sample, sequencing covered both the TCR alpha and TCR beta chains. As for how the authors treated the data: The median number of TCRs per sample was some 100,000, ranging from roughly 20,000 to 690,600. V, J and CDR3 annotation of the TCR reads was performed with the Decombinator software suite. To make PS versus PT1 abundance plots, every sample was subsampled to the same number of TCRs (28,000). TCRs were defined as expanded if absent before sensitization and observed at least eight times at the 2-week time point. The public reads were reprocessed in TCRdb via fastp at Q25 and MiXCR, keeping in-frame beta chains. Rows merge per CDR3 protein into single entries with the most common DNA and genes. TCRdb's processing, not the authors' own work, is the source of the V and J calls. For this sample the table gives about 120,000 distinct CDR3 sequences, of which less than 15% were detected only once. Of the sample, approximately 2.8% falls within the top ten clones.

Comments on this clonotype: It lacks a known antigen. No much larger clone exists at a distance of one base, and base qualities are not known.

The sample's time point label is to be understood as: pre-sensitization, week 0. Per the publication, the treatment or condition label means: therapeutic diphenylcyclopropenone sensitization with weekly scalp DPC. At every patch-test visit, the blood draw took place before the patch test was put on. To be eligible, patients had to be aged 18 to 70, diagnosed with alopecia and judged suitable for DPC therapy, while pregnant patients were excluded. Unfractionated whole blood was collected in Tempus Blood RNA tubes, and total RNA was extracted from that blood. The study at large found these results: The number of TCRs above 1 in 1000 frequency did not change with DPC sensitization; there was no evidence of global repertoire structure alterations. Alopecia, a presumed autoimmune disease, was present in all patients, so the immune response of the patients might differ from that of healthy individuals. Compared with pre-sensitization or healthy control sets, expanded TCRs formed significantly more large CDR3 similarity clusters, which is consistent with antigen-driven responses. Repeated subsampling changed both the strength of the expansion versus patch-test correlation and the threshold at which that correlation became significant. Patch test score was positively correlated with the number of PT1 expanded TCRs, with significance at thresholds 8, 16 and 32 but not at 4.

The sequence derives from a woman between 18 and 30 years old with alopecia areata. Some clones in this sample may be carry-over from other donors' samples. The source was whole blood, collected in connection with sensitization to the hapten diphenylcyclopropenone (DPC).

The CDR3 region: CASSPGQGTNIPTF. The nucleotide sequence is given as TGTGCCAGCAGCCCTGGACAGGGAACAAATATCCCTACCTTC. This receptor chain uses TRBV5-4 and TRBJ1-2, with 8 junctional bases fitting TRBD1. V ends up 4 bases short and J 14 bases short, with an unmatched junction base count of 16. Including cysteine and phenylalanine, the CDR3 has 14 amino acids. Only the CDR3 region is kept as DNA, spanning 42 bases read in frame from base 1. Looking up the germline V gene (reference sequence) yields CDR1 SGHNT and CDR2 YYREEE.